What follows describes a single T cell receptor (beta chain). The antigen is unknown. Sequencing was performed with immunoSEQ multiplex PCR; in TCRdb, only in-frame clones are kept and a portion is missing. The table includes roughly 700,000 clones, less than 95% detected once. The data belong to a study of shared clonotypes between healthy human individuals. Whole-study results and caveats: Estimated clonotype richness was generally higher in naive than memory subsets.

Donors were Caucasian adults residing in Nashville, Tennessee, USA. Trimming stripped 3 bases from V and 1 base from J, with 13 bases between. The germline V gene encodes CDR1 LGHNA and CDR2 YSLEER. CDR3 length: 16 amino acids. This chain connects TRBV4-3 to TRBJ1-5, with a tentative D call TRBD1 (5 bases). Material: memory CD8+ T cells from PBMCs. Subset specified: CD45RO+ cells pooled with CCR7-negative TemRA cells. This TCR derives from a man between 18 and 35 years old in good health. Some clones in this sample may be carry-over from other donors' samples. CDR3 sequence: CASSQTYRSSNQPQHF. The DNA of the CDR3 is TGCGCCAGCAGCCAGACATACAGGAGCAGCAATCAGCCCCAGCATTTT.